Below are 22 T cell receptor beta chains sequenced from a single sample in a study of cytomegalovirus exposure and HLA in healthy donors. The PCR was carried out with 60 Vbeta primers and 13 Jbeta primers. Produced via immunoSEQ multiplex PCR; TCRdb's table is partial and in-frame only. The sample holds 130,000 or so clones, around 66% seen once. Source material: PBMCs. These receptors came from a woman aged 40 to 50 in good health and CMV-seropositive.

V gene TRBV15 combines with J gene TRBJ2-7, with D maybe TRBD2 (6 bases). Germline CDR1 is LNHNV and CDR2 is YYDKDF (reference sequence). Deletions cut 4 bases from V and 0 bases from J, with 22 bases between. The length of the CDR3 is 18 residues. The CDR3 here is CATSTGDLGRRASYEQYF. In DNA, the CDR3 is TGTGCCACCAGCACCGGAGACTTGGGGAGGAGGGCCTCCTACGAGCAGTACTTC.

The rearrangement uses TRBV11-2 and TRBJ2-5; 9 bases are a match to TRBD1. J gave up 4 bases and V 3 bases, and 6 bases lay outside the gene matches. This CDR3 spans 15 amino acids. CDR1 and CDR2 (germline): SGHAT, FQNNGV. This CDR3 is CASSLRTGARETQYF. The CDR3 DNA follows: TGTGCCAGCAGCTTGAGGACAGGGGCGAGAGAGACCCAGTACTTC.

This chain joins TRBV11-2 and TRBJ2-2; the D is unclear. The CDR3 totals 10 residues. With 4 bases removed from V and 9 bases from J, the gap between germline ends came to 3 bases. Germline-derived CDR1 and CDR2 are SGHAT and FQNNGV. CDR3 sequence reads: CASSSRELFF. CDR3 sequence (DNA): TGTGCCAGCAGCTCAAGGGAGCTGTTTTTT.

The chain employs TRBV28 and TRBJ2-7; 7 bases agree with TRBD2. The germline V gene encodes CDR1 MDHEN and CDR2 SYDVKM. Unmatched junction bases numbered 6, after V lost 2 bases and J lost 5 bases. The CDR3 spans 14 residues. CDR3 sequence reads: CASSLGLGGDEQYF. As DNA, the CDR3 is TGTGCCAGCAGTTTAGGGCTTGGGGGGGACGAGCAGTACTTC.

This sequence joins TRBV7-3 and TRBJ2-1; tentatively, D is TRBD2 (5 bases). Germline V lookup: CDR1 SGHTA, CDR2 FQGTGA. V was cut by 3 bases and J by 6 bases, with 18 bases left in between. There are 16 residues in the CDR3. This chain's CDR3 is CASSFKGSGLANEQFF. CDR3 nucleotides: TGTGCCAGCAGCTTTAAAGGATCCGGTCTAGCCAATGAGCAGTTCTTC.

The V gene is TRBV19, the J gene TRBJ2-3, with TRBD2 matching over 14 bases. Trimming cost V 5 bases and J 2 bases; bases outside gene matches: 9. Germline values: CDR1 LNHDA, CDR2 SQIVND (reference sequence). The CDR3 loop spans 18 amino acids. Here the CDR3 reads CASSGTSGGQTFTDTQYF. CDR3 nucleotide sequence: TGTGCCAGTAGTGGGACTAGCGGGGGACAAACTTTCACAGATACGCAGTATTTT. Full variable domain (missing parts from reference TRBV19 and TRBJ2-3): DGGITQSPKYLFRKEGQNVTLSCEQNLNHDAMYWYRQDPGQGLRLIYYSQIVNDFQKGDIAEGYSVSREKKESFPLTVTSAQKNPTAFYLCASSGTSGGQTFTDTQYFGPGTRLTVL.

The gene calls are TRBV7-9 and TRBJ2-5; 10 nucleotides agree with TRBD1. The J call is doubtful: the DNA matches TRBJ2-7 better. The germline V gene has CDR1 SEHNR and CDR2 FQNEAQ (reference sequence). The CDR3 consists of 14 residues. DNA for the CDR3: TGTGCCAGCACCTCCGGGACAGGGGCCTACGAGCAGTACTTC. Translating gives CASTSGTGAYEQYF.

This clone was seen only a few times. This rearrangement joins TRBV6-5 to TRBJ1-2; D possibly corresponds to TRBD1 (5 bases). Trimming left V 5 bases short and J 7 bases short, with 11 bases between. Looked up from germline, CDR1 is MNHEY and CDR2 is SVGAGI. The CDR3 contains 12 residues. The CDR3 nucleotides are TGTGCCAGCAGTCGCCTCGGGGGTGGCTACACCTTC. Amino acid sequence: CASSRLGGGYTF.

The chain recombines TRBV19 with TRBJ1-2; TRBD1 matches at 9 bases. Unmatched junction bases numbered 10, after V lost 0 bases and J lost 8 bases. The CDR3 length is 16 residues. The germline V gene encodes CDR1 LNHDA and CDR2 SQIVND (reference sequence). The CDR3 spells CASSIDTPNRGRGYTF. Written as DNA, the CDR3 is TGTGCCAGTAGTATAGATACCCCCAACAGGGGGCGCGGCTACACCTTC.

The chain links TRBV30 to TRBJ1-2; tentative D call: TRBD1 (5 bases). Germline CDR1 reads GTSNPN; CDR2 reads SVGIG (reference sequence). V dropped 2 bases and J dropped 6 bases, with 7 bases sitting between them. The CDR3 has 11 amino acids. The CDR3 reads CAWSRGDGYTF. As DNA, the CDR3 is TGTGCCTGGAGTCGGGGGGATGGCTACACCTTC.

This clone was detected a few times. V gene TRBV5-1 combines with J gene TRBJ2-1; TRBD2 might be the D (7 bases). CDR3 size: 16 residues. CDR1 and CDR2 from the germline V gene are SGHRS and YFSETQ. Trimming stripped 4 bases from V and 6 bases from J, with 20 bases between. CDR3 amino acids: CASSQISGTRSNEQFF. The CDR3, as DNA: TGCGCCAGCAGCCAAATAAGCGGGACACGAAGCAATGAGCAGTTCTTC. Together with reference TRBV5-1 and TRBJ2-1, the CDR3 gives the full variable domain: KAGVTQTPRYLIKTRGQQVTLSCSPISGHRSVSWYQQTPGQGLQFLFEYFSETQRNKGNFPGRFSGRQFSNSRSEMNVSTLELGDSALYLCASSQISGTRSNEQFFGPGTRLTVL.

V is TRBV5-1 and J is TRBJ2-3, with 9 bases fitting TRBD2. Germline values: CDR1 SGHRS, CDR2 YFSETQ. Trimming took 0 bases from V and 1 from J; bases not matched to a gene: 3. The CDR3 is made up of 16 amino acids. The CDR3 DNA reads as TGCGCCAGCAGCTTGGGTGCTAGCGGGGGCACAGATACGCAGTATTTT. This codes for CASSLGASGGTDTQYF.

The CDR3 is CASSPGLATDTQYF. The DNA of the CDR3 is TGTGCCAGCTCACCGGGACTAGCCACAGATACGCAGTATTTT. This chain connects TRBV18 to TRBJ2-3; 9 bases fit TRBD2. This CDR3 spans 14 amino acids. The germline V gene has CDR1 KGHSH and CDR2 LQKENI. V trimming: 3 bases; J trimming: 2 bases; junction bases outside the gene matches: 0.

This clone was observed a few times. The chain links TRBV10-3 to TRBJ2-7, with 10 bases matching TRBD1. Unmatched junction bases numbered 6, after V lost 8 bases and J lost 5 bases. CDR3 length: 13 residues. From germline, CDR1 is ENHRY and CDR2 SYGVKD. The CDR3 sequence: CAIGRQGAHEQYF. In DNA form, the CDR3 reads TGTGCCATCGGTCGACAGGGGGCCCACGAGCAGTACTTC.

This clone was seen just once. This chain joins TRBV6-5 and TRBJ1-2; 8 positions match TRBD1. The length of the CDR3 is 14 residues. The J segment lost 5 bases and the V segment lost 5 bases, leaving 7 bases of the junction unmatched. Germline V gene lookup returns CDR1 MNHEY and CDR2 SVGAGI. The CDR3 loop reads CASSRPGQEYGYTF. The CDR3 DNA reads as TGTGCCAGCAGTCGGCCGGGACAGGAGTATGGCTACACCTTC.

The CDR3 is CASSSRGVSSTDTQYF. Written as DNA, the CDR3 is TGTGCCAGCAGCTCCCGGGGGGTGTCTAGCACAGATACGCAGTATTTT. V usage is TRBV9 and J usage is TRBJ2-3; 7 nucleotides line up with TRBD2. In germline, CDR1 is SGDLS, CDR2 YYNGEE. This CDR3 contains 16 residues. V dropped 4 bases and J dropped 0; count of bases not matched to a gene: 8.

The chain carries TRBV7-9 and TRBJ1-3; 10 bases are a match to TRBD1. This CDR3 has 17 residues. J gave up 0 bases and V 3 bases, and 5 bases lay outside the gene matches. Germline V gene lookup returns CDR1 SEHNR and CDR2 FQNEAQ (reference sequence). CDR3 sequence: CASSLGQGPSSGNTIYF. CDR3 coding DNA: TGTGCCAGCAGCTTGGGACAGGGGCCTTCCTCTGGAAACACCATATATTTT.

The V gene is TRBV29-1, the J gene TRBJ2-1; TRBD2 matches 13 bases. The J segment lost 14 bases and the V segment lost 8 bases, leaving 9 bases of the junction unmatched. Per germline, CDR1 SQVTM and CDR2 ANQGSEA. This CDR3 comprises 12 residues. For the CDR3, the DNA is TGCAGCCATGGGGAACTAGCGGGAGGGGAGTTCTTC. Its protein is CSHGELAGGEFF.

The V gene is TRBV6-5, the J gene TRBJ2-4; D may be TRBD1 (6 bases). The CDR3 is 14 amino acids. V gave up 0 bases and J gave up 5 bases, with 8 bases separating them. The germline CDR1 and CDR2 sequences are MNHEY and SVGAGI. CDR3 sequence: CASSYSRTENIQYF. CDR3 nucleotides: TGTGCCAGCAGTTACTCGAGGACAGAAAACATTCAGTACTTC.

The genes are TRBV6-1 and TRBJ1-1; no clear D gene. V dropped 5 bases and J dropped 0 bases, with 10 bases sitting between them. The CDR3 extends over 14 amino acids. The germline V gene encodes CDR1 MNHNS and CDR2 SASEGT. The CDR3 DNA reads as TGTGCCAGCAGTTTTAGAGGAGTGAACACTGAAGCTTTCTTT. It codes for CASSFRGVNTEAFF.

The V gene is TRBV10-1, the J gene TRBJ2-3; 12 nucleotides line up with TRBD2. CDR3 length equals 15 residues. Losses at the gene ends were 4 bases for V and 2 bases for J; bases not matched to a gene: 1. The germline V gene encodes CDR1 WNHNN and CDR2 SYGVQD (reference sequence). CDR3 nucleotides: TGCGCCAGCAGTGGACTAGCGGGGGACACAGATACGCAGTATTTT. It translates to CASSGLAGDTDTQYF.

The rearrangement links TRBV7-8 to TRBJ1-6; TRBD1 might be the D (5 bases). The CDR3 loop spans 15 amino acids. Germline values: CDR1 SGHVS, CDR2 FQNEAQ. The V and J ends lost 5 bases and 5 bases respectively, with 13 bases between them. The CDR3 region is CASSQRDGHNSPLHF. Written as DNA, the CDR3 is TGTGCCAGCAGCCAGCGGGACGGCCATAATTCACCCCTCCACTTT.